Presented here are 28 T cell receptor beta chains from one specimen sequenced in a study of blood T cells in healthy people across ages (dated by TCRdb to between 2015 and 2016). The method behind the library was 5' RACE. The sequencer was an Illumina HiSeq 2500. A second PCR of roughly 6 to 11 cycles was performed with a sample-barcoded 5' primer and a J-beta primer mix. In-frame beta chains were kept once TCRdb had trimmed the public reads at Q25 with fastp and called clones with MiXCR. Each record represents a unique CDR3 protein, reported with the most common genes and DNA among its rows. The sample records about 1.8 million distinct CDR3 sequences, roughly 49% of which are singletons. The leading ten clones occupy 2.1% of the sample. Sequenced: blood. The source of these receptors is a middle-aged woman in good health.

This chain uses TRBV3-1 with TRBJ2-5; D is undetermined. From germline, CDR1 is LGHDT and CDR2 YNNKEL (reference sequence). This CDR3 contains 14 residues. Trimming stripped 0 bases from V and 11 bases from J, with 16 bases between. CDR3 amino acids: CASSQDLIINEQYF. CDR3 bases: TGTGCCAGCAGCCAAGATCTTATCATCAATGAGCAGTACTTC.

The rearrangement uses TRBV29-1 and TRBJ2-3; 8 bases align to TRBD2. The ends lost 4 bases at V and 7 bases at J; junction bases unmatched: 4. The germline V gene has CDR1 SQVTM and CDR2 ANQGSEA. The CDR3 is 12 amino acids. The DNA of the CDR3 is TGCAGCGTTGGGACTAGCAAAAATACGCAGTATTTT. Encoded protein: CSVGTSKNTQYF.

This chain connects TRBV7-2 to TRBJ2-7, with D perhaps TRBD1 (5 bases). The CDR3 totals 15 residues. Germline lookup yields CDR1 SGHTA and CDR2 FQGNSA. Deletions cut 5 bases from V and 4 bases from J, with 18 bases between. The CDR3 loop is CASSPGLWGQYEQYF. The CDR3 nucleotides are TGTGCCAGCAGCCCGGGTTTGTGGGGCCAATACGAGCAGTACTTC.

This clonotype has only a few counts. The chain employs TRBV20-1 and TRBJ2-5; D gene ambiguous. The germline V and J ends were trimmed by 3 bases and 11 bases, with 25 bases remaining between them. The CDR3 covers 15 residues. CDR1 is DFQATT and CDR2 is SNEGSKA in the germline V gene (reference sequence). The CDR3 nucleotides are TGCAGTGCTAGTCATCCTAGTGCTTTCTCCGAAGAGCAGTACTTC. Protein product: CSASHPSAFSEEQYF.

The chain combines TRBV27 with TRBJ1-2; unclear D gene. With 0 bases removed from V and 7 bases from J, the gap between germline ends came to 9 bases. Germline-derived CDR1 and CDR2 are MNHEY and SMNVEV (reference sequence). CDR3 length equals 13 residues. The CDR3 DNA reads TGTGCCAGCAGTTTATCGTGGGTGGGTGGCTACACCTTC. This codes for CASSLSWVGGYTF.

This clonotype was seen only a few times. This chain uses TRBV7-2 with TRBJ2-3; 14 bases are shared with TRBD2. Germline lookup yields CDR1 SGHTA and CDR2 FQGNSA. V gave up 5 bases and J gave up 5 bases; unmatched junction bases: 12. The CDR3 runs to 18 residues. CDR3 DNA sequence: TGTGCCAGCAGCCCGCGACTAGCGGGGGGGCAATTGGGAGATACGCAGTATTTT. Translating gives CASSPRLAGGQLGDTQYF.

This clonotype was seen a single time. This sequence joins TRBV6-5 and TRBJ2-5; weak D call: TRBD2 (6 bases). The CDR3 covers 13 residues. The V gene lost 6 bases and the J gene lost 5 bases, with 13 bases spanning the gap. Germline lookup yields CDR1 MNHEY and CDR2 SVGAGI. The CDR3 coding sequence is TGTGCCAGCAGACGAACTAGCAGTGAGACCCAGTACTTC. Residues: CASRRTSSETQYF.

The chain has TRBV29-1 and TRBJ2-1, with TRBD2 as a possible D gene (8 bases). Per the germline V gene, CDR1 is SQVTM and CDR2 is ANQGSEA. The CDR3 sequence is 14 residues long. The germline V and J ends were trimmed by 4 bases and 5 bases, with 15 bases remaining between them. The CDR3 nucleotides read TGCAGCGTTGGAGTAGCGGGACAGAACAATGAGCAGTTCTTC. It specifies CSVGVAGQNNEQFF.

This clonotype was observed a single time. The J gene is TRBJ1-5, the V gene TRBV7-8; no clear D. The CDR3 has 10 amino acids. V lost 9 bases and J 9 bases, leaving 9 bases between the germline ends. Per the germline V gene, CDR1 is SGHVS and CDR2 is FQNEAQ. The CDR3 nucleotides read TGTGCCAGGGGCGGGTGGCCCCAGCATTTT. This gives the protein CARGGWPQHF. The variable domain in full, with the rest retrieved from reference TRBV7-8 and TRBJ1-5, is GAGVSQSPRYKVAKRGQDVALRCDPISGHVSLFWYQQALGQGPEFLTYFQNEAQLDKSGLPSDRFFAERPEGSVSTLKIQRTQQEDSAVYLCARGGWPQHFGDGTRLSIL.

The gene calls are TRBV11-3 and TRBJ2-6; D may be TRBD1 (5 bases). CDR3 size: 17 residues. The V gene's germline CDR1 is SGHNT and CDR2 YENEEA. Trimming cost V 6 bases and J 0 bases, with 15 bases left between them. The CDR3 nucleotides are TGTGCCAGCAGATGGGGCGGAGTCCCCTCTGGGGCCAACGTCCTGACTTTC. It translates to CASRWGGVPSGANVLTF.

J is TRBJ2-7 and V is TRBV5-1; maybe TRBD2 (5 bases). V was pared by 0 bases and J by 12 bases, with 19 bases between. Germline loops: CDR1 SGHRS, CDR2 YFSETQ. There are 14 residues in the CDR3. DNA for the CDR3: TGCGCCAGCAGCTTGGCGGCTAGCCCGGGGTCGTGGTACTTC. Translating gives CASSLAASPGSWYF.

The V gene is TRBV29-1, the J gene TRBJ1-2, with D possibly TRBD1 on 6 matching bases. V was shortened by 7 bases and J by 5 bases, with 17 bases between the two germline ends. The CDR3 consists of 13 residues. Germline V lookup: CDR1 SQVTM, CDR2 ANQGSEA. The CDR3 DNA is TGCAGCGGCACTCAGGGAGGGGGTTATGGCTACACCTTC. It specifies CSGTQGGGYGYTF.

CDR3 protein: CAISPANTEAFF. As DNA, the CDR3 is TGTGCCATCAGTCCAGCGAACACTGAAGCTTTCTTT. This chain joins TRBV10-3 and TRBJ1-1; D remains unclear. V was pared by 5 bases and J by 1 base, with 5 bases between. Germline V CDR1 and CDR2: ENHRY, SYGVKD. This CDR3 has 12 residues.

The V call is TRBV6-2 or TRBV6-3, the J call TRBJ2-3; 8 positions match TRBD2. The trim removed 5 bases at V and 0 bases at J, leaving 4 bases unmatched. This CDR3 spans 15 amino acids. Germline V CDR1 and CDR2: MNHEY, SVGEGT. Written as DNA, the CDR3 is TGTGCCAGCAGTCAAAAGCGGGGGAGCACAGATACGCAGTATTTT. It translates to CASSQKRGSTDTQYF.

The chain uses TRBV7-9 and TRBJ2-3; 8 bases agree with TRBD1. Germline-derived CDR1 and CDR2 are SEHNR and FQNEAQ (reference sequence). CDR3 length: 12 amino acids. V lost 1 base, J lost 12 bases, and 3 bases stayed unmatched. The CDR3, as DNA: TGTGCCAGCAGCTTAGGACAGGGGTACCAGTATTTT. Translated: CASSLGQGYQYF. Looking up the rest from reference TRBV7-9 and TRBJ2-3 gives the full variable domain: DTGVSQNPRHKITKRGQNVTFRCDPISEHNRLYWYRQTLGQGPEFLTYFQNEAQLEKSRLLSDRFSAERPKGSFSTLEIQRTEQGDSAMYLCASSLGQGYQYFGPGTRLTVL.

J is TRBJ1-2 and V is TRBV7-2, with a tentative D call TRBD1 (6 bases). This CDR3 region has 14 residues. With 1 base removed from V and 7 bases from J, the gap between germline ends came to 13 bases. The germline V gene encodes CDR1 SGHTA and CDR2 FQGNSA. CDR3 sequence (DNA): TGTGCCAGCAGCTTAGACAGGGACGGGAGTGGCTACACCTTC. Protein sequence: CASSLDRDGSGYTF.

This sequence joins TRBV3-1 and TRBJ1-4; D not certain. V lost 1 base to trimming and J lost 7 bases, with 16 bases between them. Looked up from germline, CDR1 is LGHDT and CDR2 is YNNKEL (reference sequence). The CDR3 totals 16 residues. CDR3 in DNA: TGTGCCAGCAGCCAAGGAATGGGCGGTTTTGGTGAAAAACTGTTTTTT. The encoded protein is CASSQGMGGFGEKLFF.

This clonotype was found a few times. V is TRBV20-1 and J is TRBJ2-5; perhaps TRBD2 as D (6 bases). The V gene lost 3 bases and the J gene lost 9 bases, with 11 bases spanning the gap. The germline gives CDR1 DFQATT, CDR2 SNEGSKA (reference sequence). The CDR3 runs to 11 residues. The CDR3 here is CSAREGPSQYF. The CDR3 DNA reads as TGCAGTGCTAGGGAGGGTCCTTCCCAGTACTTC.

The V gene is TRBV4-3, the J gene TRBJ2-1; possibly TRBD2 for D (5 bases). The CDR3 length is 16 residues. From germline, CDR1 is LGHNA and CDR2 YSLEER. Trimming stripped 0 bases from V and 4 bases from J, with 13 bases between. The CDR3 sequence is CASSQDSGVRYNEQFF. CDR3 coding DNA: TGCGCCAGCAGCCAAGATTCCGGGGTGCGGTACAATGAGCAGTTCTTC.

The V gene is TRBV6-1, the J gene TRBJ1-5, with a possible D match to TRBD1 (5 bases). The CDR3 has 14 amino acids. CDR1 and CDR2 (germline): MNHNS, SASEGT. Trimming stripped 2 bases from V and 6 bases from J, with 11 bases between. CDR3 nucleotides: TGTGCCAGCAGTGAACAGAGGGGACCTCAGCCCCAGCATTTT. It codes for CASSEQRGPQPQHF.

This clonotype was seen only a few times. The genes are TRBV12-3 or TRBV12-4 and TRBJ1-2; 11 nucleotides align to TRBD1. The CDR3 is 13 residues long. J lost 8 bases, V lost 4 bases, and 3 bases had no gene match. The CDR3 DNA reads TGTGCCAGCAGTTCGGACAGGGGGCAAGGCTACACCTTC. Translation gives CASSSDRGQGYTF.

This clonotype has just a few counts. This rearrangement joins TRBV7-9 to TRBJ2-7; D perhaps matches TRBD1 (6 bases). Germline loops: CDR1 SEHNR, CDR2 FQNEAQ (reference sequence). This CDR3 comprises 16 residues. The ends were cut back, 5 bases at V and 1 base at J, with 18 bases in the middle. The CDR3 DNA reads TGTGCCAGCAGCGGGACCCGGACAGACCGATCCTACGAGCAGTACTTC. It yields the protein CASSGTRTDRSYEQYF.

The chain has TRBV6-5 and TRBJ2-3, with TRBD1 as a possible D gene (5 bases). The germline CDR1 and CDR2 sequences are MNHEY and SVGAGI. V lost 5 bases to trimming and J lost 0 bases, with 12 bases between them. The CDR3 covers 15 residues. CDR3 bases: TGTGCCAGCAGTAAAAGGACACCTAGCACAGATACGCAGTATTTT. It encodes CASSKRTPSTDTQYF.

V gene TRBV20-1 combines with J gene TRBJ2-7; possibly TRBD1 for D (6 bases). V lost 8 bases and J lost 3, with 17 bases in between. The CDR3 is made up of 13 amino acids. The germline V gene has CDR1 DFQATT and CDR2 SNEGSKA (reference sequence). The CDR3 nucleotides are TGCAGTCCCAGGGGACGTAAGAACTACGAGCAGTACTTC. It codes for CSPRGRKNYEQYF.

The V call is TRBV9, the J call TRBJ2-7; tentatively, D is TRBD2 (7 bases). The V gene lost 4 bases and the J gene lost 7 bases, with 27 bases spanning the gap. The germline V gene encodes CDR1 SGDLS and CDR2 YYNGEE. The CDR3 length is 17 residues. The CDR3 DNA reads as TGTGCCAGCAGCTTACTCACGGGGGGCGGGAGCTACAATGAGCAGTACTTC. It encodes CASSLLTGGGSYNEQYF.

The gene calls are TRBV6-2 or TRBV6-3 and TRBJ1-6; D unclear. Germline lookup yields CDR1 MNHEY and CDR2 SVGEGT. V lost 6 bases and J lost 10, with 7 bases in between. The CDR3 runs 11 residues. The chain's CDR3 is CASSYLSPLHF. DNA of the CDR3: TGTGCCAGCAGCTATTTATCACCCCTCCACTTT.

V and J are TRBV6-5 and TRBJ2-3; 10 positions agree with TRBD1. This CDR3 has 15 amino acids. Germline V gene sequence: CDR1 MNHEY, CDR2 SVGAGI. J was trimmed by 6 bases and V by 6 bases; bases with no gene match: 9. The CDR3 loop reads CASSPTGTGVDTQYF. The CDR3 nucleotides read TGTGCCAGCAGCCCAACCGGGACAGGGGTCGATACGCAGTATTTT.

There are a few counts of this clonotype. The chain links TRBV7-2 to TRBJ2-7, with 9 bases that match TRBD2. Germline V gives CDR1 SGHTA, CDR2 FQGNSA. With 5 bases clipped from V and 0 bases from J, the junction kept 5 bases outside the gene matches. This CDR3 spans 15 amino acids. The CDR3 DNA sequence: TGTGCCAGCAGCACGGGACTAGCAAACTCCTACGAGCAGTACTTC. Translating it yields CASSTGLANSYEQYF.